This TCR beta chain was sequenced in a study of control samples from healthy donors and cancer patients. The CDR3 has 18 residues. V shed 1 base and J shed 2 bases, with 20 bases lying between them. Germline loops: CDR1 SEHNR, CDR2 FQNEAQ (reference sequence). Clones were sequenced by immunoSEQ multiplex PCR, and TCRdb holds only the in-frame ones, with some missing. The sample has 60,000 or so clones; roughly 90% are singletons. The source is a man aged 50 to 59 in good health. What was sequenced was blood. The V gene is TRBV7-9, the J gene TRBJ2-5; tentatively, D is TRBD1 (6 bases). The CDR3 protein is CASSLVGRGVQGQETQYF. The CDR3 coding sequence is TGTGCCAGCAGCTTAGTGGGTAGGGGAGTCCAGGGGCAAGAGACCCAGTACTTC.